The 32 T cell receptor beta chains below were found in one sample sequenced in a study of T cell changes during pregnancy in multiple sclerosis. The method was immunoSEQ multiplex PCR; TCRdb's version includes in-frame clones alone and lacks a portion of them. The sample lists about 68,000 clones; roughly 92% were seen once. The input for sequencing was peripheral blood, taken after pregnancy. Receptors originate from a female donor in good health, enrolled as a control in a pregnancy study.

This rearrangement joins TRBV5-4 to TRBJ1-2; TRBD1 matches at 10 bases. The CDR3 loop spans 15 amino acids. From germline, CDR1 is SGHNT and CDR2 YYREEE (reference sequence). Germline trimming cut 4 bases from V and 4 bases from J; bases unmatched to any gene: 7. The CDR3 DNA sequence: TGTGCCAGCAGCCCGGGGGACAGGGGTGGCTATGGCTACACCTTC. The encoded protein is CASSPGDRGGYGYTF.

This chain joins TRBV11-2 and TRBJ1-6; 8 bases map to TRBD1. After removal of 5 bases from V and 9 bases from J, the junction contained 3 bases not matched to a gene. The CDR3 extends over 13 amino acids. Germline values: CDR1 SGHAT, CDR2 FQNNGV. CDR3 residues: CASSPDRGSPLHF. For the CDR3, the DNA is TGTGCCAGCAGCCCCGACAGGGGTTCACCCCTCCACTTT.

The chain couples TRBV7-3 to TRBJ2-7, with TRBD1 matching 7 bases. This CDR3 region has 13 residues. Germline values: CDR1 SGHTA, CDR2 FQGTGA. V was clipped by 5 bases and J by 6 bases; unmatched bases: 7. This CDR3 is CASSLLPGGEQYF. CDR3 bases: TGTGCCAGCAGCCTCTTACCAGGGGGCGAGCAGTACTTC. Variable domain in full (rest from reference TRBV7-3 and TRBJ2-7): GAGVSQTPSNKVTEKGKYVELRCDPISGHTALYWYRQSLGQGPEFLIYFQGTGAADDSGLPNDRFFAVRPEGSVSTLKIQRTERGDSAVYLCASSLLPGGEQYFGPGTRLTVT.

This chain connects TRBV19 to TRBJ2-7; tentatively, D is TRBD1 (6 bases). This CDR3 has 13 amino acids. V was clipped by 3 bases and J by 6 bases, with 12 bases between them. Germline CDR1 LNHDA, CDR2 SQIVND (reference sequence). CDR3 bases: TGTGCCAGTAGTATTGGCAGGGGAAGCGAGCAGTACTTC. Its protein is CASSIGRGSEQYF.

The J gene is TRBJ2-3, the V gene TRBV2; 7 nucleotides align to TRBD1. Germline CDR1 and CDR2: SNHLY and FYNNEI. Unmatched junction bases numbered 8, after V lost 0 bases and J lost 2 bases. The CDR3 extends over 17 amino acids. The DNA for the CDR3 is TGTGCCAGCAGTGAAGCGGGCAGGGGGAGTTTCACAGATACGCAGTATTTT. This gives the protein CASSEAGRGSFTDTQYF.

The rearrangement uses TRBV18 and TRBJ1-4; 10 nucleotides align to TRBD1. Germline V gene sequence: CDR1 KGHSH, CDR2 LQKENI. The CDR3 runs to 15 residues. After removal of 0 bases from V and 7 bases from J, the junction contained 2 bases not matched to a gene. The CDR3, as DNA: TGTGCCAGCTCACCACCGGGACAGGGGTTTGAAAAACTGTTTTTT. Translating it yields CASSPPGQGFEKLFF.

The genes are TRBV19 and TRBJ2-1; TRBD2 is a possible D gene (5 bases). This CDR3 comprises 13 residues. Trimming shortened V by 4 bases and J by 4 bases, and 8 bases separated the two germline ends. Looked up from germline, CDR1 is LNHDA and CDR2 is SQIVND (reference sequence). For the CDR3, the DNA is TGTGCCAGTAGTAGGGGAGTTTACAATGAGCAGTTCTTC. It encodes CASSRGVYNEQFF.

The chain is built from TRBV6-6 and TRBJ2-3; D is unresolved. The germline gives CDR1 MNHNY, CDR2 SVGAGI (reference sequence). The CDR3 length is 13 residues. The germline V and J ends were trimmed by 0 bases and 6 bases, with 7 bases remaining between them. The CDR3 DNA sequence: TGTGCCAGCAGTTACTCAGCCGGGGATACGCAGTATTTT. Protein: CASSYSAGDTQYF.

A single count supports this clone. The chain joins TRBV10-2 to TRBJ1-5, with 8 bases lining up with TRBD1. The CDR3 spans 13 residues. The V gene's germline CDR1 is WSHSY and CDR2 SAAADI. V was clipped by 6 bases and J by 6 bases; unmatched bases: 4. CDR3 DNA sequence: TGCGCCAGCAGCAGGGGGCAATCTCAGCCCCAGCATTTT. Amino acid sequence: CASSRGQSQPQHF.

The V gene is TRBV6-5, the J gene TRBJ2-7, with 10 bases matching TRBD2. The ends lost 5 bases at V and 2 bases at J; junction bases unmatched: 6. The CDR3 runs to 15 residues. Looked up from germline, CDR1 is MNHEY and CDR2 is SVGAGI. The DNA for the CDR3 is TGTGCCAGCAGTCCCGGACTAGCGGAAACCTACGAGCAGTACTTC. Translation gives CASSPGLAETYEQYF.

The chain has TRBV28 and TRBJ2-1, with 10 bases identical to TRBD2. This CDR3 spans 16 amino acids. Per germline, CDR1 MDHEN and CDR2 SYDVKM. Unmatched junction bases numbered 10, after V lost 8 bases and J lost 3 bases. The CDR3 region is CASGPIAGGYYNEQFF. The CDR3 DNA is TGTGCCAGCGGACCTATAGCGGGAGGTTACTACAATGAGCAGTTCTTC.

J is TRBJ2-7 and V is TRBV18; TRBD1 matches 9 bases. Per germline, CDR1 KGHSH and CDR2 LQKENI. The CDR3 is 16 amino acids. V lost 0 bases, J lost 5 bases, and 8 bases stayed unmatched. The CDR3 loop is CASSPPIRDRVNEQYF. The CDR3 nucleotides read TGTGCCAGCTCACCACCTATCCGGGACAGGGTAAACGAGCAGTACTTC. Supplemented by reference TRBV18 and TRBJ2-7, the full variable domain reads NAGVMQNPRHLVRRRGQEARLRCSPMKGHSHVYWYRQLPEEGLKFMVYLQKENIIDESGMPKERFSAEFPKEGPSILRIQQVVRGDSAAYFCASSPPIRDRVNEQYFGPGTRLTVT.

This clone was counted between two and nine times. The rearrangement links TRBV4-1 to TRBJ1-2, with TRBD1 identical over 9 bases. This CDR3 spans 15 amino acids. Germline CDR1 reads MGHRA; CDR2 reads YSYEKL. V dropped 2 bases and J dropped 8; count of bases not matched to a gene: 9. The CDR3 loop is CASSQPRDRVRGYTF. CDR3 DNA: TGCGCCAGCAGCCAACCCCGGGACAGGGTAAGAGGCTACACCTTC.

This clone was detected only once. The chain links TRBV28 to TRBJ2-2; a possible D gene is TRBD2 (5 bases). The germline V and J ends were trimmed by 6 bases and 1 base, with 9 bases remaining between them. Germline V gene sequence: CDR1 MDHEN, CDR2 SYDVKM. CDR3 length: 14 amino acids. The CDR3 reads CASSPGGNTGELFF. The CDR3 DNA is TGTGCCAGCAGCCCCGGAGGGAACACCGGGGAGCTGTTTTTT.

The J gene is TRBJ2-2, the V gene TRBV27; tentatively, D is TRBD1 (6 bases). Trimming removed 7 bases at V and 7 bases at J, with 16 bases between. The CDR3 sequence is 14 residues long. Germline CDR1 MNHEY, CDR2 SMNVEV (reference sequence). DNA of the CDR3: TGTGCCAGCAAAGTAACAGGGATTGACGGGGAGCTGTTTTTT. Its translation is CASKVTGIDGELFF.

In this sample, this clone turned up once. The V call is TRBV28, the J call TRBJ1-2; 8 nucleotides align to TRBD1. Germline assignment: CDR1 MDHEN and CDR2 SYDVKM. V shed 10 bases and J 6 bases; nucleotides not matched to a gene: 22. This CDR3 contains 17 residues. In DNA form, the CDR3 reads TGTGCCATCGTCACTCGTGGTCTCCGGGGCAGGGGGCATGGCTACACCTTC. As protein: CAIVTRGLRGRGHGYTF.

The CDR3 nucleotides are TGCGCCAGCAGCCACGGAACGGACAGTAATGAAAAACTGTTTTTT. It translates to CASSHGTDSNEKLFF. This rearrangement joins TRBV4-1 to TRBJ1-4; D perhaps matches TRBD1 (6 bases). The germline gives CDR1 MGHRA, CDR2 YSYEKL. V was clipped by 3 bases and J by 4 bases, with 12 bases between them. The CDR3 consists of 15 residues.

In nucleotides, the CDR3 is TGTGCCAGCAGTGAACAGCGGGAGTGGGGGACAGATACGCAGTATTTT. Its protein product is CASSEQREWGTDTQYF. This chain joins TRBV2 and TRBJ2-3; 8 nucleotides match TRBD2. CDR1 and CDR2 (germline): SNHLY, FYNNEI. Trimming at V came to 2 bases and at J to 3 bases, leaving 7 bases not matched to a gene. The CDR3 extends over 16 amino acids. Supplemented by reference TRBV2 and TRBJ2-3, the full variable domain reads EPEVTQTPSHQVTQMGQEVILRCVPISNHLYFYWYRQILGQKVEFLVSFYNNEISEKSEIFDDQFSVERPDGSNFTLKIRSTKLEDSAMYFCASSEQREWGTDTQYFGPGTRLTVL.

This chain joins TRBV7-9 and TRBJ2-7, with D maybe TRBD2 (7 bases). This CDR3 has 13 amino acids. CDR1 and CDR2 (germline): SEHNR, FQNEAQ (reference sequence). V shed 1 base and J shed 6 bases, with 10 bases lying between them. CDR3 sequence (DNA): TGTGCCAGCAGCTTAGGAGGGGGGGGCGAGCAGTACTTC. This codes for CASSLGGGGEQYF. Filled out from reference TRBV7-9 and TRBJ2-7, the complete variable domain reads DTGVSQNPRHKITKRGQNVTFRCDPISEHNRLYWYRQTLGQGPEFLTYFQNEAQLEKSRLLSDRFSAERPKGSFSTLEIQRTEQGDSAMYLCASSLGGGGEQYFGPGTRLTVT.

This chain links TRBV6-6 with TRBJ1-4; 10 bases match TRBD1. Germline V gene lookup returns CDR1 MNHNY and CDR2 SVGAGI (reference sequence). J was trimmed by 7 bases and V by 5 bases; bases with no gene match: 7. The CDR3 totals 15 residues. The CDR3 sequence: CASSGRTGGGEKLFF. CDR3 in DNA: TGTGCCAGCAGTGGACGGACAGGGGGAGGTGAAAAACTGTTTTTT.

V and J are TRBV4-1 and TRBJ1-6; TRBD1 might be the D (6 bases). Looked up from germline, CDR1 is MGHRA and CDR2 is YSYEKL. Trimming pared 3 bases from V and 12 bases from J, leaving 21 bases between. The CDR3 covers 16 residues. The CDR3 region has the DNA TGCGCCAGCAGCCAGCCTAAGGGAACAGGGCGAGGACCCCTCCACTTT. Its protein product is CASSQPKGTGRGPLHF.

The chain links TRBV19 to TRBJ2-2; D not certain. V was trimmed by 3 bases and J by 6 bases, leaving 8 bases between them. Germline-derived CDR1 and CDR2 are LNHDA and SQIVND (reference sequence). This CDR3 contains 13 residues. The CDR3 here is CASSIQVSGELFF. The CDR3, as DNA: TGTGCCAGTAGTATCCAGGTGTCCGGGGAGCTGTTTTTT.

This chain uses TRBV30 with TRBJ1-3; 8 positions match TRBD1. Per germline, CDR1 GTSNPN and CDR2 SVGIG (reference sequence). J was trimmed by 5 bases and V by 4 bases; bases with no gene match: 4. CDR3 length: 13 residues. CDR3 nucleotide sequence: TGTGCCTGGACCCGGACAGGGAGAAACACCATATATTTT. Translation: CAWTRTGRNTIYF.

This sequence joins TRBV7-2 and TRBJ1-6; D uncertain. The CDR3 runs 16 residues. Germline V CDR1 and CDR2: SGHTA, FQGNSA. Trimming took off 3 bases at V and 7 bases at J, with 16 bases between the two ends. The CDR3 is CASSFLHKGGNSPLHF. The CDR3 nucleotides read TGTGCCAGCAGCTTTCTCCATAAGGGAGGGAATTCACCCCTCCACTTT.

The gene calls are TRBV11-3 and TRBJ2-1; D is perhaps TRBD2 (5 bases). CDR3 length equals 14 residues. V was clipped by 5 bases and J by 2 bases, with 10 bases between them. CDR1 is SGHNT, CDR2 YENEEA, per germline. The CDR3 DNA reads as TGTGCCAGCAGCCCGCCCGGGGCCTACAATGAGCAGTTCTTC. It specifies CASSPPGAYNEQFF.

V gene TRBV19 combines with J gene TRBJ2-2; D possibly corresponds to TRBD1 (5 bases). The CDR3 is 13 residues long. V lost 5 bases to trimming and J lost 6 bases, with 10 bases between them. Germline V gene lookup returns CDR1 LNHDA and CDR2 SQIVND (reference sequence). This chain's CDR3 is CASSSQGSGELFF. In nucleotides, the CDR3 is TGTGCCAGTAGTTCTCAGGGTTCCGGGGAGCTGTTTTTT.

The chain carries TRBV27 and TRBJ2-1; the D is unclear. CDR1 MNHEY and CDR2 SMNVEV come from the germline V gene (reference sequence). The CDR3 consists of 17 residues. V was shortened by 6 bases and J by 0 bases, with 18 bases between the two germline ends. As DNA, the CDR3 is TGTGCCAGCAGAAACCCCAGGCTCAACAGCTCCTACAATGAGCAGTTCTTC. Translation: CASRNPRLNSSYNEQFF.

The rearrangement joins TRBV27 to TRBJ2-7; D not resolved. The CDR3 runs to 15 residues. Germline V gene sequence: CDR1 MNHEY, CDR2 SMNVEV (reference sequence). Trimming removed 1 base at V and 0 bases at J, with 10 bases between. The CDR3 loop is CASSLYGTISYEQYF. The DNA for the CDR3 is TGTGCCAGCAGTTTATATGGCACAATCTCCTACGAGCAGTACTTC.

The chain has TRBV7-9 and TRBJ1-2; TRBD1 is a possible D gene (6 bases). The germline V gene has CDR1 SEHNR and CDR2 FQNEAQ (reference sequence). Trimming shortened V by 3 bases and J by 14 bases, and 16 bases separated the two germline ends. The CDR3 loop spans 12 amino acids. This chain's CDR3 is CASSFQGGRTTF. The CDR3 nucleotides read TGTGCCAGCAGCTTCCAAGGGGGTAGGACTACCTTC. Full variable domain (outside the CDR3, taken from reference TRBV7-9 and TRBJ1-2): DTGVSQNPRHKITKRGQNVTFRCDPISEHNRLYWYRQTLGQGPEFLTYFQNEAQLEKSRLLSDRFSAERPKGSFSTLEIQRTEQGDSAMYLCASSFQGGRTTFGSGTRLTVV.

This sequence joins TRBV19 and TRBJ1-6; TRBD1 is a possible D gene (5 bases). The CDR3 runs 15 residues. V was trimmed by 3 bases and J by 8 bases, leaving 14 bases between them. The germline gives CDR1 LNHDA, CDR2 SQIVND (reference sequence). CDR3 amino acids: CASSIGGDSYSPLHF. The DNA for the CDR3 is TGTGCCAGTAGTATCGGAGGGGACTCTTATTCACCCCTCCACTTT.

The chain links TRBV4-1 to TRBJ1-5; D gene ambiguous. Germline V CDR1 and CDR2: MGHRA, YSYEKL. V shed 4 bases and J shed 3 bases, with 13 bases lying between them. This CDR3 is 15 amino acids long. CDR3 sequence reads: CASSPTTAVNQPQHF. CDR3 sequence (DNA): TGCGCCAGCAGCCCAACCACAGCGGTCAATCAGCCCCAGCATTTT.

This clone was observed a single time. The chain has TRBV7-9 and TRBJ2-3; 8 bases are shared with TRBD2. This CDR3 is 15 amino acids long. Germline V gene sequence: CDR1 SEHNR, CDR2 FQNEAQ (reference sequence). V lost 5 bases and J lost 4; bases outside the gene matches: 8. The CDR3 protein is CASSILAGRADTQYF. For the CDR3, the DNA is TGTGCCAGCAGCATTCTAGCGGGTAGGGCAGATACGCAGTATTTT. The whole variable domain, remainder taken from reference TRBV7-9 and TRBJ2-3, is DTGVSQNPRHKITKRGQNVTFRCDPISEHNRLYWYRQTLGQGPEFLTYFQNEAQLEKSRLLSDRFSAERPKGSFSTLEIQRTEQGDSAMYLCASSILAGRADTQYFGPGTRLTVL.